The 14 T cell receptor beta chains given below trace back to one sample, sequenced in a study of OX40 agonist ivuxolimab in advanced cancers. Generated by immunoSEQ multiplex PCR, the TCRdb table keeps only in-frame clones and is missing some. The sample lists about 73,000 clones, approximately 91% occurring once. The material sequenced was CD4+ or CD8+ T cells sorted from blood, taken in a trial of the OX40 agonist ivuxolimab. These receptors came from an adult with an advanced solid tumor such as melanoma, head and neck, liver or kidney cancer.

This clone was found a few times. V and J are TRBV4-2 and TRBJ1-1; no reliable D call. V was shortened by 0 bases and J by 4 bases, with 9 bases between the two germline ends. This CDR3 contains 14 residues. Germline V gives CDR1 LGHNA, CDR2 YNFKEQ. The CDR3 spells CASSQDRVVTEAFF. CDR3 nucleotide sequence: TGTGCCAGCAGCCAAGATCGGGTGGTCACTGAAGCTTTCTTT.

To note about this clone: The junction departs from germline at one end; a sequencing error may be responsible. The same CDR3 is also encoded by other DNA sequences in this sample. V is TRBV7-7 and J is TRBJ2-2; tentatively, D is TRBD1 (6 bases). In germline, CDR1 is SSHAT, CDR2 FNYEAQ (reference sequence). This CDR3 has 16 residues. The CDR3 DNA reads as TGTGCTAGCAGCTTACAGGGCCTCCAAAACACTGGGGAGCTGTTTTTT. Translation gives CASSLQGLQNTGELFF.

The V gene is TRBV9, the J gene TRBJ2-5; TRBD2 matches 8 bases. The CDR3 runs 16 residues. Per germline, CDR1 SGDLS and CDR2 YYNGEE. V trimming: 0 bases; J trimming: 2 bases; junction bases outside the gene matches: 6. As DNA, the CDR3 is TGTGCCAGCAGCGTAGCTAAAAGCGGGGGTCAAGAGACCCAGTACTTC. It yields the protein CASSVAKSGGQETQYF.

This rearrangement joins TRBV12-5 to TRBJ2-3; 7 bases are shared with TRBD2. The V gene end was trimmed by 3 bases and the J gene end by 4 bases; junction bases not matched to a gene: 1. The CDR3 is made up of 13 amino acids. Germline V gene lookup returns CDR1 LGHNT and CDR2 FRNRAP. The CDR3 DNA sequence: TGTGCTAGTGGTTTCGCGGGGGCAGATACGCAGTATTTT. Its translation is CASGFAGADTQYF.

This chain links TRBV7-9 with TRBJ2-1; either TRBD1 or TRBD2 may fit D (5 bases each). CDR1 is SEHNR and CDR2 is FQNEAQ in the germline V gene (reference sequence). The CDR3 contains 14 residues. Trimming removed 11 bases at V and 0 bases at J, with 14 bases between. CDR3 sequence: CAAPPGSSYNEQFF. The CDR3 DNA reads as TGTGCCGCACCCCCAGGGAGCTCCTACAATGAGCAGTTCTTC.

The rearrangement uses TRBV7-2 and TRBJ2-3, with 8 bases identical to TRBD2. The germline V gene encodes CDR1 SGHTA and CDR2 FQGNSA. With 3 bases clipped from V and 8 bases from J, the junction kept 13 bases outside the gene matches. The CDR3 is 16 amino acids. For the CDR3, the DNA is TGTGCCAGCAGCTTTGGACTAGCCGGAAGGGGAGGTACGCAGTATTTT. Protein: CASSFGLAGRGGTQYF.

This clone was observed a few times. V and J are TRBV19 and TRBJ2-7; D possibly uses TRBD1 or TRBD2 (5 bases each). Trimming left V 3 bases short and J 11 bases short, with 11 bases between. Germline V lookup: CDR1 LNHDA, CDR2 SQIVND (reference sequence). CDR3 size: 11 residues. CDR3 residues: CASSMVGAKYF. CDR3 DNA sequence: TGTGCCAGTAGTATGGTCGGGGCCAAGTACTTC.

The chain employs TRBV21-1 and TRBJ2-7; the table's D call of TRBD1 was not tested on the DNA. TRBV21-1 is classified as a pseudogene. There are 15 residues in the CDR3. CDR3 nucleotide sequence: TGTGCCAGCAGCAACAACAGGGAGACCTCCTACGAGCAGTACTTC. This sequence encodes CASSNNRETSYEQYF.

J is TRBJ1-6 and V is TRBV5-1; 7 positions agree with TRBD1. The CDR3 is 15 amino acids. J lost 7 bases, V lost 5 bases, and 9 bases had no gene match. CDR1 is SGHRS and CDR2 is YFSETQ in the germline V gene. The CDR3 bases are TGCGCCAGCAGGGCCGGACAGGCCCAAAATTCACCCCTCCACTTT. It yields the protein CASRAGQAQNSPLHF. The full variable domain, in which reference TRBV5-1 and TRBJ1-6 provide the parts outside the CDR3, is KAGVTQTPRYLIKTRGQQVTLSCSPISGHRSVSWYQQTPGQGLQFLFEYFSETQRNKGNFPGRFSGRQFSNSRSEMNVSTLELGDSALYLCASRAGQAQNSPLHFGNGTRLTVT.

The V and J genes are TRBV23-1 and TRBJ2-7; TRBD1 aligns across 8 bases. TRBV23-1 is reported as an ORF; its role is uncertain. J lost 1 base, V lost 4 bases, and 12 bases had no gene match. This CDR3 spans 17 amino acids. This CDR3 reads CASSLKQGERVSYEQYF. CDR3 sequence (DNA): TGCGCCAGCAGTCTCAAACAGGGGGAAAGGGTTTCCTACGAGCAGTACTTC.

The rearrangement links TRBV7-2 to TRBJ1-5; tentatively, D is TRBD1 (5 bases). V was cut by 1 base and J by 7 bases, with 8 bases left in between. Per germline, CDR1 SGHTA and CDR2 FQGNSA. There are 13 residues in the CDR3. The CDR3 coding sequence is TGTGCCAGCAGCTTAGAACAGGAACAGCCCCAGCATTTT. Protein: CASSLEQEQPQHF.

This clone was counted once. The chain has TRBV6-6 and TRBJ1-4; D remains ambiguous. The CDR3 loop spans 12 amino acids. Germline CDR1 is MNHNY and CDR2 is SVGAGI (reference sequence). V was cut by 8 bases and J by 3 bases, with 7 bases left in between. CDR3 residues: CASSGANEKLFF. Here the CDR3 DNA reads TGTGCCAGCTCGGGTGCTAATGAAAAACTGTTTTTT.

V usage is TRBV2 and J usage is TRBJ1-1; 7 nucleotides agree with TRBD1. The CDR3 loop spans 14 amino acids. Germline V gene data show CDR1 as SNHLY and CDR2 as FYNNEI. Trimming took 6 bases from V and 0 from J; bases not matched to a gene: 4. CDR3 coding DNA: TGTGCCAGCAGGAGACAGGGCATGAACACTGAAGCTTTCTTT. It encodes CASRRQGMNTEAFF.

J is TRBJ2-1 and V is TRBV5-1; possibly TRBD1 for D (6 bases). The V end was cut by 4 bases, the J end by 8 bases, with 16 bases between. The CDR3 runs 14 residues. Germline CDR1 and CDR2: SGHRS and YFSETQ. The CDR3 DNA reads TGCGCCAGCAGCACCCCCCAGGGGCTGGATGAGCAGTTCTTC. Translated, it gives CASSTPQGLDEQFF.